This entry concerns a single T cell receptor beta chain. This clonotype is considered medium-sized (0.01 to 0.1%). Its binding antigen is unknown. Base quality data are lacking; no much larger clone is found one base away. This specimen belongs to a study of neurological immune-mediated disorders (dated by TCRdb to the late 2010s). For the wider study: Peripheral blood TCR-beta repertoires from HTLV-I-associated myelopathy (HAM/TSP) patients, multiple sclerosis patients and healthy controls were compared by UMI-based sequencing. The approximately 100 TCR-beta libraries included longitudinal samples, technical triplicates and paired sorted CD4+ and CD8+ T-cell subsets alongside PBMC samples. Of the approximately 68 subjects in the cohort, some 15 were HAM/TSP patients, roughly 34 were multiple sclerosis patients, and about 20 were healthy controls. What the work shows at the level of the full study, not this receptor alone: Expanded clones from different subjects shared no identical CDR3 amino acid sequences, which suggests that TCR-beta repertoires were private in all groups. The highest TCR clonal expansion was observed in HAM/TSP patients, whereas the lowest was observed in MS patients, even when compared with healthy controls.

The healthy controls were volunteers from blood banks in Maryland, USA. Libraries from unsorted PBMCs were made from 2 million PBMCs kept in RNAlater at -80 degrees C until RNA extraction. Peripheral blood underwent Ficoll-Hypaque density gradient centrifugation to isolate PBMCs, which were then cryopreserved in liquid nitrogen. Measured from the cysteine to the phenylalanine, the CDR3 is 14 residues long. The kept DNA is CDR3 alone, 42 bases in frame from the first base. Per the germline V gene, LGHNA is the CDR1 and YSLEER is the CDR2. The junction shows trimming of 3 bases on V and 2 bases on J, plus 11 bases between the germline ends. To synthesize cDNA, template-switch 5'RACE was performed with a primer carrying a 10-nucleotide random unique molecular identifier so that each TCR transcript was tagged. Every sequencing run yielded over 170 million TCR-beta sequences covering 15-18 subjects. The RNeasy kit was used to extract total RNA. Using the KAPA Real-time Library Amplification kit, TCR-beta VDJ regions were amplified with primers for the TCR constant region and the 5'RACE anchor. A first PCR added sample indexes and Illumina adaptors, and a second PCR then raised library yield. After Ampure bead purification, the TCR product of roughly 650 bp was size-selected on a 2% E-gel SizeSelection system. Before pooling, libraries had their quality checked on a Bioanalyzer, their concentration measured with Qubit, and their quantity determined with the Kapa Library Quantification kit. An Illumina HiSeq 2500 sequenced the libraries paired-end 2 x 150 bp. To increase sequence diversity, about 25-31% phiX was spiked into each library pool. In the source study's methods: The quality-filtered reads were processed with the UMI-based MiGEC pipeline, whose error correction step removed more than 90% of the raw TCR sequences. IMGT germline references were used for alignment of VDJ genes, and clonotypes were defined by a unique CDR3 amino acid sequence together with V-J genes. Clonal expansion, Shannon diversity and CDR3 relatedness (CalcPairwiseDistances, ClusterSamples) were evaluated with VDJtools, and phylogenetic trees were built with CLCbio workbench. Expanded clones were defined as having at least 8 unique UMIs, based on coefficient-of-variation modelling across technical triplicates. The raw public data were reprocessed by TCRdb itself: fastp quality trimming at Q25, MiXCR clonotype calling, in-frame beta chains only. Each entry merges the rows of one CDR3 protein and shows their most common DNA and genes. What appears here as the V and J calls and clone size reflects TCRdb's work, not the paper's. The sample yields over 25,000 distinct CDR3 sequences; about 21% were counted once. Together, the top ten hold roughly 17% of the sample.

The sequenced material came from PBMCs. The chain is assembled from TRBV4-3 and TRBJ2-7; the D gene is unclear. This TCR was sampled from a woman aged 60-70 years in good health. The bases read TGCGCCAGCAGCCAGGCCTTATCGACCTACGAGCAGTACTTC. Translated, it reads CASSQALSTYEQYF.